This T cell receptor (beta chain) is from a study of T cells in Graves' hyperthyroidism and ophthalmopathy. Amplification targeted TCR beta CDR3 regions from RNA transcripts. The HTBI set primed first-round TCR CDR3 RT-PCR. TCRdb redid the calling of the multiplex PCR reads with MiXCR, one entry per CDR3 protein. The sample contains hundreds of thousands of distinct CDR3 sequences, 15% to 20% of which appear only once. The V gene's germline CDR1 is SQVTM and CDR2 ANQGSEA. V shed 6 bases, J shed 4 bases, and the junction held 6 bases outside the gene matches. This CDR3 has 14 amino acids. The sequencing input was blood. The rearrangement links TRBV29-1 to TRBJ2-5; 12 bases fit TRBD1. This TCR came from a woman in her forties with Graves' ophthalmopathy. The CDR3 reads CSVGQGAVLETQYF. CDR3 in DNA: TGCAGCGTGGGACAGGGGGCTGTACTAGAGACCCAGTACTTC.